These 13 T cell receptor beta chains came from one sample sequenced in a study of T cells in Graves' hyperthyroidism and ophthalmopathy (dated by TCRdb to between 2018 and 2021). Receptor amplification or capture employed multiplex PCR. The sample was run on an Illumina HiSeq 2000. TCR beta CDR3 regions were amplified from RNA transcripts. The TCR CDR3 was subjected to a first round of RT-PCR using the HTBI primer set and the Qiagen OneStep RT-PCR kit. TCRdb trimmed public reads at Q25 via fastp, called clones via MiXCR and kept in-frame beta chains. Merged by CDR3 protein, the rows form single entries marked with the most common genes and DNA. The table for this sample lists under 400,000 distinct CDR3 sequences; about 16% of them were counted only once. The ten largest clonotypes hold roughly 19% of the sample. The sequenced sample consisted of blood. These receptors all come from a woman aged 55-69 years with Graves' ophthalmopathy.

This clonotype appeared many times. The chain employs TRBV2 and TRBJ2-4; D is perhaps TRBD2 (5 bases). The CDR3 has 11 residues. Germline V CDR1 and CDR2: SNHLY, FYNNEI. Trimming took off 9 bases at V and 5 bases at J, with 8 bases between the two ends. The CDR3 loop is CASVRENIQYF. DNA of the CDR3: TGTGCCAGTGTGAGGGAAAACATTCAGTACTTC. Full variable domain (remainder filled in from reference TRBV2 and TRBJ2-4): EPEVTQTPSHQVTQMGQEVILRCVPISNHLYFYWYRQILGQKVEFLVSFYNNEISEKSEIFDDQFSVERPDGSNFTLKIRSTKLEDSAMYFCASVRENIQYFGAGTRLSVL.

As regards this clonotype: Possible read error: a much larger clone is one base away. Here the CDR3 omits its conserved ending phenylalanine or tryptophan, so a read error is the likely source. This chain connects TRBV6-1 to TRBJ2-2, with 7 positions matching TRBD1. The germline CDR1 and CDR2 sequences are MNHNS and SASEGT. The V and J ends lost 6 bases and 0 bases, in that order; junction bases with no gene match: 10. The CDR3 totals 17 residues. The CDR3 sequence: CASSLNRGLSNTGELFL. CDR3 sequence (DNA): TGTGCCAGCAGCCTGAACAGGGGCCTCTCGAACACCGGGGAGCTGTTTTTA.

This clonotype was seen a few times. The chain has TRBV5-1 and TRBJ1-4, with D possibly being TRBD1 (6 bases). The germline V gene encodes CDR1 SGHRS and CDR2 YFSETQ. V dropped 0 bases and J dropped 3 bases, with 12 bases sitting between them. The CDR3 length is 16 residues. Here the CDR3 reads CASSLGAGAPNEKLFF. The CDR3 DNA is TGCGCCAGCAGCTTGGGGGCGGGGGCCCCTAATGAAAAACTGTTTTTT.

As for this clonotype: One end of the junction is discordant with germline, which a read error may explain. The chain is built from TRBV29-1 and TRBJ2-2; 7 positions agree with TRBD2. The CDR3 spans 13 residues. Germline V gene data show CDR1 as SQVTM and CDR2 as ANQGSEA. This chain's CDR3 is CSVPREGTGGLFF. The DNA of the CDR3 is TGCAGCGTCCCGAGGGAGGGAACCGGGGGGCTGTTTTTT.

Notes on this clonotype: Given a much more abundant clone one base away, this may be a read error. V usage is TRBV7-2 and J usage is TRBJ2-2, with 10 bases aligning to TRBD2. Per the germline V gene, CDR1 is SGHTA and CDR2 is FQGNSA. The CDR3 length is 14 residues. V trimming: 8 bases; J trimming: 6 bases; junction bases outside the gene matches: 6. The CDR3 here is CASGWGTSAGELFF. The CDR3 DNA reads TGTGCCAGCGGCTGGGGGACTAGCGCCGGGGAGCTGTTTTTT.

This clonotype was counted between two and nine times. The chain has TRBV28 and TRBJ1-1, with 8 bases lining up with TRBD1. The length of the CDR3 is 13 residues. V lost 6 bases to trimming and J lost 6 bases; unmatched junction nucleotides: 6. CDR1 and CDR2 (germline): MDHEN, SYDVKM. The CDR3 reads CASRRTGRAEAFF. The CDR3 DNA sequence: TGTGCCAGCAGACGGACAGGGAGGGCTGAAGCTTTCTTT.

This clonotype was found a few times. The rearrangement uses TRBV18 and TRBJ1-5; 7 nucleotides line up with TRBD1. The ends lost 6 bases at V and 1 base at J; junction bases unmatched: 6. The CDR3 consists of 15 residues. CDR1 is KGHSH and CDR2 is LQKENI in the germline V gene. DNA of the CDR3: TGTGCCAGCTCCTCGTCGGGACAGAGCAATCAGCCCCAGCATTTT. Translated: CASSSSGQSNQPQHF.

This clonotype has at least ten counts. This sequence joins TRBV28 and TRBJ2-5, with a possible D match to TRBD1 (6 bases). This CDR3 has 13 residues. Between the trimmed V and J ends, which lost 4 bases and 9 bases, there was a span of 15 bases. CDR1 MDHEN and CDR2 SYDVKM come from the germline V gene. CDR3 nucleotide sequence: TGTGCCAGCAGTTACAGGACCAAGGGGGCCCAGTACTTC. Translated, it gives CASSYRTKGAQYF.

This clonotype was counted at least ten times. V gene TRBV27 combines with J gene TRBJ2-2; D ambiguous. Trimming removed 7 bases at V and 0 bases at J, with 15 bases between. This CDR3 is built from 16 residues. The germline CDR1 and CDR2 sequences are MNHEY and SMNVEV (reference sequence). The CDR3 DNA reads TGTGCCAGCATGCTCTTCCGGACGGCGAACACCGGGGAGCTGTTTTTT. It is translated as CASMLFRTANTGELFF.

This clonotype was recorded at least ten times. This chain connects TRBV11-2 to TRBJ1-1; D remains ambiguous. V was shortened by 1 base and J by 4 bases, with 4 bases between the two germline ends. The CDR3 runs 12 residues. Per germline, CDR1 SGHAT and CDR2 FQNNGV. CDR3 coding DNA: TGTGCCAGCAGCTTAGCTATCACTGAAGCTTTCTTT. Protein sequence: CASSLAITEAFF.

About this clonotype itself: A read error may explain this, as a much larger clone is one base away. The CDR3 is CASGLGPLASGEQFF. The CDR3 DNA sequence: TGTGCCAGCGGCTTGGGCCCGTTAGCGAGTGGTGAGCAGTTCTTC. The rearrangement links TRBV12-3 or TRBV12-4 to TRBJ2-1; weak D call: TRBD2 (5 bases). This CDR3 has 15 residues. V was clipped by 8 bases and J by 9 bases, with 23 bases between them.

This clonotype was observed many times. V is TRBV24-1 and J is TRBJ1-1; D might be TRBD1 (5 bases). The CDR3 runs to 13 residues. Per germline, CDR1 KGHDR and CDR2 SFDVKD. The V gene lost 7 bases and the J gene lost 1 base, with 9 bases spanning the gap. CDR3 DNA: TGTGCCACCAGGGCCCAGGGGAACACTGAAGCTTTCTTT. Translation gives CATRAQGNTEAFF.

This clonotype has ten or more counts. The chain links TRBV7-2 to TRBJ2-7; 7 nucleotides align to TRBD2. Unmatched junction bases numbered 10, after V lost 3 bases and J lost 5 bases. CDR3 length: 15 residues. Germline V CDR1 and CDR2: SGHTA, FQGNSA. This CDR3 reads CASSLGPTSVHEQYF. The DNA of the CDR3 is TGTGCCAGCAGCTTGGGCCCCACTAGCGTCCACGAGCAGTACTTC.